This T cell receptor beta chain is from a study of blood T cell repertoires in COVID-19 (TCRdb year 2020). Describing the broader study: Samples covering the acute and convalescent phases of COVID-19 were provided by collaborators in the United States, Italy and Spain. The material from the prospective study consisted of cDNA or gDNA derived from T cells, B-cell-depleted T cells, or PBMCs. Subjects who had been exposed to COVID-19, were actively infected with it, or had recovered from it provided the deeply sampled blood TCRbeta repertoires that made up the dataset. A freely available public database, intended as a resource for researchers studying the immune response to SARS-CoV-2, is where the repertoires were released. Samples came from the ongoing ImmuneRACE study (first 160 participants) plus 1,254 subjects from 6 global collaborators. Sample metadata almost always included a de-identified subject ID, COVID-19 status, age in years and sex. Where HLA class I and class II types were available, the types were taken from metadata supplied by the sample provider, not from assay-based typing.

With respect to this clone: Its antigen is still unknown. There are no base qualities to consult, and no much larger clone falls within one base.

Findings and caveats that apply to the study as a whole: The quantity of clinical and demographic metadata differed by source and by participant and was supplied without curation.

TCRbeta CDR3 regions were amplified from genomic DNA by means of the immunoSEQ Assay, a bias-controlled multiplex PCR. The original methods were these. Nucleated cell counts per sample were estimated from amplification of reference gene primers within the assay. Sequence reads were collapsed and filtered to measure the absolute abundance of every unique TCRbeta CDR3 rearrangement. Productive Simpson clonality was computed per sample as the square root of Simpson's diversity index over productive rearrangements. Held by TCRdb, this immuneACCESS table contains in-frame sequences only and omits some clones. Under half of the omission traces to an unresolved V gene where checked; the cause of the rest is unknown. That table furnishes V, J and clone size, whereas the DNA furnished D and trimming. This sample gives about 150,000 clones in total; over 75% of them show up just once. The ten largest make up approximately 3% of the sample.

Compared with germline, V lacks 6 bases and J lacks 3 bases; bases without a gene match: 5. CDR1 and CDR2 (MNHEY, SVGAGI) derive from the germline V gene. From the cysteine through the phenylalanine, the CDR3 covers 14 amino acids. The only DNA kept is the CDR3, 42 bases in frame from the first base. Collaborating institutions collected whole blood in K2EDTA tubes following their own protocols. Collaborator samples were shipped for TCRbeta analysis as frozen whole blood, isolated PBMCs, or DNA extracted from either sample type. The rearranged segments are TRBV6-5 and TRBJ1-5; 7 of the junction bases match TRBD1. Material for sequencing was peripheral blood. This sequence originates from a woman in her fifties or sixties with active COVID-19. The sequenced DNA: TGTGCCAGCAGAGAGGGACAGACCAATCAGCCCCAGCATTTT. It translates to CASREGQTNQPQHF.